This entry describes one TCR beta chain. Its cognate antigen is unknown. This sample was included in a study of shared clonotypes between healthy human individuals. Study results and limitations: Deeper or shallower sequencing was expected to change how clonotypes are shared among donors.

Sequencing used immunoSEQ multiplex PCR; TCRdb keeps in-frame clones, though not all of them. Of under 1 million clones listed, about 96% are singletons. Naive CD8 cells comprised CD45RO-negative, CCR7-positively selected cells, excluding terminally differentiated effector memory CD45RA+ cells. This TCR was sampled from a man aged 25-45 years in good health. What was sequenced was naive CD8+ T cells sorted from blood.

CDR3 nucleotides: TGCAGCGTTGTCGCCAGGTCCGATGAGCAGTTCTTC. Its translation is CSVVARSDEQFF. The chain employs TRBV29-1 and TRBJ2-1; D is unresolved. V lost 4 bases to trimming and J lost 8 bases, with 12 bases between them. The CDR3 runs 12 residues. Germline V gene lookup returns CDR1 SQVTM and CDR2 ANQGSEA.